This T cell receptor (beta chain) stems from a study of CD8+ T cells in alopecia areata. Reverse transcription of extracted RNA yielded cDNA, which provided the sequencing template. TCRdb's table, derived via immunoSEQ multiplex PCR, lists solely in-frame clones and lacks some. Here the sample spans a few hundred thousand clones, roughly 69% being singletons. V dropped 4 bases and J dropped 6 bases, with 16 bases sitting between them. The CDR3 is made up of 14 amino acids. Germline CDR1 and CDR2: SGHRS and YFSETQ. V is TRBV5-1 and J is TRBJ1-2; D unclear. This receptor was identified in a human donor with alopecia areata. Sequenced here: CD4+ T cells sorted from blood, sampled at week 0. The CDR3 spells CASSPLIVGHGYTF. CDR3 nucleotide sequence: TGCGCCAGCAGCCCACTGATAGTGGGCCATGGCTACACCTTC.